Listed below are T cell receptor beta chains from one sample, sequenced in a study of Ad26.COV2.S vaccination and SARS-CoV-2 variants. The repertoire was sequenced with immunoSEQ multiplex PCR; TCRdb's copy has only in-frame clones and lacks some. The sample records some 450,000 clones, roughly 87% being singletons. This material consisted of peripheral blood, taken in a trial of Ad26.COV2.S vaccine versus placebo. The receptors were gathered from a person between 18 and 59 years old who received the Ad26.COV2.S COVID-19 vaccine or a placebo. Both conserved end residues are part of each CDR3. D genes are given only for firm matches. Size values are once, few and many counts, or a class for expanded clones, and some rows have none.

TRBD2,-,TRBJ2-5,TRBV4-1,TGCGCCAGCAGCCGAATACCTAGCGGGAGGCGGGAGACCCAGTACTTC,CASSRIPSGRRETQYF
TRBD1,-,TRBJ2-7,TRBV5-1,TGCGCCAGCAGCGCCTCGACAGGGTTCAACTACGAGCAGTACTTC,CASSASTGFNYEQYF
-,-,TRBJ2-7,TRBV29-1,TGCAGCGTTGAAGATCGAGGGGCGACCTACGAGCAGTACTTC,CSVEDRGATYEQYF
-,-,TRBJ1-4,TRBV7-6,TGTGCCAGCAGCTTAGGGGCAGGGTTTGCGACTAATGAAAAACTGTTTTTT,CASSLGAGFATNEKLFF
-,-,TRBJ2-2,TRBV30,TGTGCCTGGAGTGGGAGGAACACCGGGGAGCTGTTTTTT,CAWSGRNTGELFF
-,-,TRBJ1-2,TRBV3-1/TRBV3-2,TGTGCCAGCAGCCAAGACCTTCTGGCGGGCGTATCTAACTATGGCTACACCTTC,CASSQDLLAGVSNYGYTF
-,-,TRBJ1-3,TRBV29-1,TGCAGCGTCCTCGGGGGCGGTAGAAACACCATATATTTT,CSVLGGGRNTIYF
-,-,TRBJ2-7,TRBV10-3,TGTGCCATCAGTGCCCTTGGGGGGCAGGGAGTCCCGGGCGAGCAGTACTTC,CAISALGGQGVPGEQYF
TRBD1,-,TRBJ2-5,TRBV5-6,TGTGCCAGCACCTTGACGGGACAGGGGATCGGAGAGACCCAGTACTTC,CASTLTGQGIGETQYF
TRBD2,-,TRBJ2-3,TRBV7-9,TGTGCCGGAGGACTAGCGGGCCGCACAGATACGCAGTATTTT,CAGGLAGRTDTQYF
TRBD2,-,TRBJ2-1,TRBV6-4,TGTGCCAGCAGTTCCCAAGGGCTAGCGGGAGAGGAGCAGTTCTTC,CASSSQGLAGEEQFF
-,-,TRBJ2-7,TRBV5-4,TGTGCCAGCAGCCCAAAAAGGCAGGGTCCCGAGCAGTACTTC,CASSPKRQGPEQYF
-,-,TRBJ2-7,TRBV11-2,TGTGCCAGCAGCTTAGAGCGGGACTCCTACGAGCAGTACTTC,CASSLERDSYEQYF
TRBD2,once,TRBJ2-1,TRBV29-1,TGCAGCGTTAAGCTAGCGGGAGGGGCTCTCTCCTACAATGAGCAGTTCTTC,CSVKLAGGALSYNEQFF
-,few,TRBJ1-2,TRBV2,TGTGCCATCGAGACAGACCGCTATGGCTACACCTTC,CAIETDRYGYTF
-,-,TRBJ1-1,TRBV27,TGTGCCAGCAGTTTGGGGGGTGAAGCTTTCTTT,CASSLGGEAFF
-,-,TRBJ1-5,TRBV3-1/TRBV3-2,TGTGCCAGCAGCCAAGAGGGGGTCGGGCAGCCCCAGCATTTT,CASSQEGVGQPQHF
-,-,TRBJ2-3,TRBV27,TGTGCCAGCAGTTTTTCAGGGGACTCCATATTCACAGATACGCAGTATTTT,CASSFSGDSIFTDTQYF